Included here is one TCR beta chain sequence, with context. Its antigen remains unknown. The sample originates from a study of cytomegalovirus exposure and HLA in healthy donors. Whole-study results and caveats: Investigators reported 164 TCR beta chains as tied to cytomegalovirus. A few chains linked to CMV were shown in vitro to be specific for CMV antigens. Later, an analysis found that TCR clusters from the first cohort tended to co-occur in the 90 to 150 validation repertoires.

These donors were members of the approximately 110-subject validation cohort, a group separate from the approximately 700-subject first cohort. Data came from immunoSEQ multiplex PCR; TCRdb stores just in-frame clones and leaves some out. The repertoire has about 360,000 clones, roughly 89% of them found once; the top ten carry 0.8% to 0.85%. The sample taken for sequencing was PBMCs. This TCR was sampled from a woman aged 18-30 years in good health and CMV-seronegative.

The CDR3 here is CASFSGYSYNEQFF. Written as DNA, the CDR3 is TGTGCCAGTTTTAGCGGCTACTCCTACAATGAGCAGTTCTTC. This chain links TRBV19 with TRBJ2-1; TRBD2 is a possible D gene (6 bases). The CDR3 has 14 residues. The germline V gene encodes CDR1 LNHDA and CDR2 SQIVND (reference sequence). V lost 8 bases and J 0 bases, leaving 11 bases between the germline ends.